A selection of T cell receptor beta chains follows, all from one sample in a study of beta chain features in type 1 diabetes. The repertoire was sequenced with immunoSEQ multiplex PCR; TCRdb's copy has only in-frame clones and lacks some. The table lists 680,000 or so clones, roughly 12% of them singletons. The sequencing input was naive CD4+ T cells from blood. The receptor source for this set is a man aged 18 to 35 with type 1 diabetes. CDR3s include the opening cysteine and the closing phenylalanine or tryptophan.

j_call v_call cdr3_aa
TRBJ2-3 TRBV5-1 CASSSGQGITDTQYF
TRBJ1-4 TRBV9 CASSVGQGYEKLFF
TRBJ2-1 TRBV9 CASSVDLGSSYNEQFF
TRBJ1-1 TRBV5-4 CASSLVPGDTEAFF
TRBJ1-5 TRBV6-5 CASSLTRSNQPQHF
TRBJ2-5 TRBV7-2 CASSLDAGTQYF
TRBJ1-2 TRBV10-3 CAIRRTGDGYTF
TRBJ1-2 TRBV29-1 CSVETTGSGLGGYTF
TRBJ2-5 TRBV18 CASSPTGEETQYF
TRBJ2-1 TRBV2 CASSVGSYNEQFF
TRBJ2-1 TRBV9 CASSAPGTEINEQFF
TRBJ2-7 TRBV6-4 CASSEIAGSYEQYF
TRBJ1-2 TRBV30 CAWSVSTQGHYGYTF
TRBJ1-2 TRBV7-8 CATTAWEGGYTF
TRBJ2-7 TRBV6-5 CASRRGAGSYEQYF
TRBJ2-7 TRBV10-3 CAISGTSGGAASEQYF
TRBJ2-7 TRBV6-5 CASSVWDRYEQYF
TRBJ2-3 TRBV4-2 CASSQDRTSGVHTQYF
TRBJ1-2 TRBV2 CARTYRVDYGYTF
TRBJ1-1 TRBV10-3 CAISVPGQGATEAFF
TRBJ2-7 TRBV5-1 CASSLSGQGTYEQYF
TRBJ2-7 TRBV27 CASRSKSFDEQYF
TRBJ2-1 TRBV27 CASSRMLAGYNEQFF
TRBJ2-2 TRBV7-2 CASRRGESTGELFF
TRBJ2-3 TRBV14 CASSPEGGTQYF
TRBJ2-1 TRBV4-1 CASSQVLGSGGLRTSYNEQFF
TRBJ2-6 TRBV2 CASKNSGANVLTF
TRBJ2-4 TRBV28 CASSLPTGTGAKNIQYF
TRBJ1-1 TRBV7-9 CASRLYYRGGPPEAFF
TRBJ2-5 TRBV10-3 CAINPQQGQETQYF
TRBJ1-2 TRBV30 CAWSVQGAYGYTF
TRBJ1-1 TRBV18 CASSTVTEAFF
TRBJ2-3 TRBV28 CASSLAGGGDTQYF
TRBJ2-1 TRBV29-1 CSGSGGRESSYNEQFF
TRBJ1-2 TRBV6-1 CASSVTGEQGYTF
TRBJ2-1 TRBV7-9 CASSLDSTNEQFF
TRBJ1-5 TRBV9 CASSVGDRTNQPQHF
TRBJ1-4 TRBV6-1 CASSAYRSGEKLFF
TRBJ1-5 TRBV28 CASSSAGGGSNQPQHF
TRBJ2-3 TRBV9 CASSRAGGPGTDTQYF
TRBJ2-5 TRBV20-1 CSAAAGETQYF
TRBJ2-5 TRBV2 CASSGWSGGLQETQYF
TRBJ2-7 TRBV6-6 CASIRDSAYEQYF
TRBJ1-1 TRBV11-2 CASSLPATVGNTEAFF
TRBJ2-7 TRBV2 CASSELLDPKGEQYF
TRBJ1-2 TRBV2 CASSEPPWGYTF
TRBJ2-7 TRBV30 CAWRRQTSSYEQYF
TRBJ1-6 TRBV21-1 CASSKKESNSPLHF
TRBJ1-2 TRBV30 CAWTRGPGYTF
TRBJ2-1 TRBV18 CASSPLYGGLDNEQFF
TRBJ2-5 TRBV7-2 CASSSMGGANQETQYF
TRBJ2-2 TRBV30 CAWSVGVGNTGELFF
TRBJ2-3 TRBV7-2 CASTTDREGQYF